The source of this T cell receptor (beta chain) is a study of blood T cell repertoires in COVID-19. Study background: Two negative PCRs, clearance, or symptom resolution were required of recovered Cohort 3 donors. T cells, B-cell-depleted T cells, or PBMCs supplied cDNA or gDNA.

The CDR3 covers 17 residues. V was shortened by 1 base and J by 2 bases, with 17 bases between the two germline ends. Germline-derived CDR1 and CDR2 are MDHEN and SYDVKM. Repertoires were generated with immunoSEQ multiplex PCR, while TCRdb's copy carries only in-frame clones and drops some. The sample carries about 280,000 clones, roughly 91% recorded once. Sequenced: PBMCs or T cells enriched from blood (not recorded which). The genes are TRBV28 and TRBJ2-5; TRBD2 might be the D (6 bases). The source of this sequence is a woman aged 55-70 years in a cohort exposed to, infected with or recovered from COVID-19 (not recorded which). The CDR3 bases are TGTGCCAGCAGTTTATCGTGGCAGGAGGGCTCACAAGAGACCCAGTACTTC. Translation: CASSLSWQEGSQETQYF. The whole variable domain, remainder taken from reference TRBV28 and TRBJ2-5, is DVKVTQSSRYLVKRTGEKVFLECVQDMDHENMFWYRQDPGLGLRLIYFSYDVKMKEKGDIPEGYSVSREKKERFSLILESASTNQTSMYLCASSLSWQEGSQETQYFGPGTRLLVL.